What follows is one T cell receptor beta chain and its context. This specimen comes from a study of identical twins. Each CDR3 protein gets one entry after TCRdb re-called the 5' RACE reads with MiXCR. Of 1.5 million to 2 million distinct CDR3 sequences in the sample, 32% are singletons; the top ten hold under 0.35%. The source is a newborn girl in good health. Sequenced: cord blood.

This CDR3 is CASSLGSRQDTEAFF. The CDR3, as DNA: TGTGCCAGCAGCTTAGGGTCGAGGCAGGACACTGAAGCTTTCTTT. The chain joins TRBV7-2 to TRBJ1-1, with unresolved D. The ends were cut back, 1 base at V and 3 bases at J, with 12 bases in the middle. The CDR3 has 15 residues. Germline V gene lookup returns CDR1 SGHTA and CDR2 FQGNSA. The full variable domain, its missing parts supplied by reference TRBV7-2 and TRBJ1-1, is GAGVSQSPSNKVTEKGKDVELRCDPISGHTALYWYRQSLGQGLEFLIYFQGNSAPDKSGLPSDRFSAERTGGSVSTLTIQRTQQEDSAVYLCASSLGSRQDTEAFFGQGTRLTVV.